The rows below give T cell receptor beta chains drawn from one sample of a study of tumor and adjacent non-tumor tissue in lung cancer. TCRdb independently ran MiXCR on the multiplex PCR reads; one entry per CDR3 protein. The sample consists of 50,000 to 70,000 distinct CDR3 sequences, around 64% of them appearing once. The specimen was distant non-tumor lung tissue. The source is a man aged 65 to 85 with non-small cell lung cancer. CDR3s include the opening cysteine and the closing phenylalanine or tryptophan. The D gene is left open where the match is weak. Part of the rows lack a size; the others show once, few, many or a class for expanded clones.

J gene	clone size	V gene	D gene	CDR3 DNA	CDR3 protein
TRBJ1-5	-	TRBV7-3	-	TGTGCCAGCAGCAAACAAGGGAATAGCAATCAGCCCCAGCATTTT	CASSKQGNSNQPQHF
TRBJ2-7	once	TRBV7-8	-	TGTGCCAGCAGCGTAACTAGCAGGGGTCCCTACGAGCAATACTTC	CASSVTSRGPYEQYF
TRBJ1-1	-	TRBV10-2	-	TGCGCCAGCAGTGCCTCGACAGGAGGGGAAGTTTTCTTT	CASSASTGGEVFF
TRBJ2-1	many	TRBV4-1	TRBD1	TGCGCCAGCAGCTCCTCACAGGGGCGGCGGGATGAGCAGTTCTTC	CASSSSQGRRDEQFF
TRBJ1-1	-	TRBV28	-	TGTGCCAGCACCAGGGGTACCACTGAAGCTTTCTTT	CASTRGTTEAFF
TRBJ1-2	-	TRBV28	TRBD1	TGTGCCAGCAGTGCCACAGGGGGCGCAGGCTATGGCCACACCTTC	CASSATGGAGYGHTF
TRBJ2-7	many	TRBV10-3	-	TGTGCCATCAGAGAACCCTTACTTGGCGAGCAGTACTTC	CAIREPLLGEQYF
TRBJ2-3	-	TRBV12-3/TRBV12-4	TRBD1	TGTGCCAGAAGTTCCGGGCAGGGGGCGAGCACAGATACGCAGTATTTT	CARSSGQGASTDTQYF
TRBJ2-3	-	TRBV7-9	-	TGTGCCAGCAGCTTAGCGGGCAAGGCAGATACGCAGTATTTT	CASSLAGKADTQYF
TRBJ2-1	-	TRBV6-2/TRBV6-3	-	TGTACCAGCAGTTACTCTCGGGGTGACTCCTACAATGAGCAGTTCTTC	CTSSYSRGDSYNEQFF
TRBJ1-2	-	TRBV5-1	-	TGCGCCAGCAGTCAGGGCGCGGACTATGGCTACACCTTC	CASSQGADYGYTF
TRBJ1-3	-	TRBV5-1	-	TGCGTCAGCAGCCGAACAGCAGTGGGAAACACCATATATTTT	CVSSRTAVGNTIYF
TRBJ1-1	many	TRBV29-1	TRBD1	TGCAGCGTCCGTTATAGGACAGGGTCCATGAGGACTGAAGCTTTCTTT	CSVRYRTGSMRTEAFF
TRBJ2-7	-	TRBV11-2	-	TGTGTCAGCAGTTTAGAACTCTCCTACGAGCAGTACTTC	CVSSLELSYEQYF
TRBJ2-5	-	TRBV11-2	-	TGTGCCAGCAGCTTATGGTTCGTCGGGGACCAAGAGACCCACTACTTC	CASSLWFVGDQETHYF
TRBJ1-5	-	TRBV30	-	TGTGCCTGGAGTCTGGCAGGGGATCAGCCCCAGCATTTT	CAWSLAGDQPQHF
TRBJ2-1	-	TRBV11-3	-	TGTGCCAGCAGCTTAGATCAGGGGACTAACAATGAGCAGTTCTTC	CASSLDQGTNNEQFF
TRBJ1-2	many	TRBV6-1	-	TGTGCCAGCACGGGGGGAGGTAACTATGGCTACACCTTC	CASTGGGNYGYTF
TRBJ2-1	-	TRBV20-1	TRBD2	TGCAGTGTTAGAGATCTTTTGCTAGCGGGGGGGCACAATGAGCAGTTCTTC	CSVRDLLLAGGHNEQFF
TRBJ2-3	-	TRBV28	-	TGTGACAGCAGTTTGATGACAGATACGCAGTATTTT	CDSSLMTDTQYF
TRBJ2-1	-	TRBV6-5	-	TGTGCCAGCAGTTACCCGACCTTCGGGAGAGACAGCTCCTACAATGAGCAGTTCTTC	CASSYPTFGRDSSYNEQFF
TRBJ2-1	-	TRBV14	TRBD1	TGTACCAGCAGCCCTCGGACAGGGGGCAATGAGCATTTCTTC	CTSSPRTGGNEHFF
TRBJ2-5	-	TRBV11-2	TRBD2	TGTGCCAGCAGCTTAAGTCCCCTGGGGGGGGTTCATGAAACCCAGTACTTC	CASSLSPLGGVHETQYF
TRBJ2-2	many	TRBV28	-	TGTGCCAGCAGTTCCCCGACAGGAAACACCGGGGAGCTGTTTTTT	CASSSPTGNTGELFF